Here is one T cell receptor (beta chain) with its context. The antigen this receptor binds is unknown. No much larger clone is present one base from it, and per-base qualities are unavailable. Ficoll-Paque density gradient centrifugation was the method used to isolate PBMCs. This entry belongs to a study of T-cell memory formation after mild COVID-19 (dated by TCRdb to about 2021). Study-level background: Most TCR sequence clusters were specific to one of the two donors. Longitudinal TCRalpha and TCRbeta repertoire sequencing tracked T-cell clones expanding and contracting after mild COVID-19 in a couple of donors. The cohort comprised two young, previously healthy adult volunteers, one female and one male. What the study reported, not specific to this receptor: Some responding clones were detected in pre-infection memory, suggesting pre-existing cross-reactive memory T cells joined the SARS-CoV-2 response. The study included only a couple of mild cases, and larger cohorts that include severe cases with pre-infection samples were judged to be necessary. Clones contracting from day 15 to 85 had balanced CD4/CD8 phenotypes, while a second wave expanding from day 15 to 37 was biased towards CD4+. Whether the second-wave clones peaking on day 37 were SARS-CoV-2 specific was not confirmed. Contracting CD4+ clones turned up mainly in the CM and EM memory subsets, whereas EMRA was where CD8+ clones were enriched.

Counted from cysteine to phenylalanine, this CDR3 has 17 amino acids. Only CDR3 DNA remains: 51 bases, in frame from the first base. At the junction V is shortened by 4 bases and J by 9 bases; bases outside the gene matches: 16. Taken from the germline V gene, the CDR1 and CDR2 loops are SGHAT and FQNNGV. Reads for this sample came from an Illumina NovaSeq 6000. Using 5'RACE with constant-segment primers, TCRalpha and TCRbeta cDNA libraries were constructed, with sample barcodes and unique molecular identifiers added in the process. Trizol reagent was used to extract RNA from every sample. The libraries were amplified in two PCR steps, and the second step added a second sample barcode and Illumina TruSeq adapters. The libraries were sequenced on an Illumina NovaSeq using 2 x 150 bp paired-end reads. Under the source paper's analysis protocol: Reads were demultiplexed and collapsed into UMI-guided consensus sequences with migec v1.2.7. Using mixcr v2.1.11, UMI consensuses were aligned to TRA and TRB V and J templates and then assembled into clonotypes. Clonotypes were classified as expanded or contracted when called significant by both edgeR and NoisET, with noise models trained on biological replicates. For edgeR calls, the cutoffs were a false discovery rate-adjusted p below 0.01 and a log2 fold-change threshold of 1. As an exploratory analysis of dynamics, max-normalized trajectories of the 1000 most abundant clonotypes were examined by PCA with hierarchical clustering. Each responding clone was given a CD4 or CD8 phenotype based on the CD4+ and CD8+ repertoires, which had been sequenced separately. TCRdb's own reprocessing of the public reads used fastp at Q25 and MiXCR and kept productive beta chains. One record per CDR3 amino acid sequence lists the most common genes and DNA. The V and J calls reflect TCRdb's pipeline rather than the authors' work. The sample table records approximately 490,000 distinct CDR3 sequences; around 21% of these occur just once. The top ten clonotypes cover approximately 12% of the sample.

The clonotype was recovered from an adult woman who had mild COVID-19 (a few samples of this study predate the infection). The sample titles of this study are shuffled in the database, so cell type and time point are left out; the donor was told from shared clones. The source material was PBMCs or a T cell subset sorted from them (not recorded which). Recombination joined TRBV11-2 with TRBJ2-1, with 9 bases aligning to TRBD1. The nucleotide sequence reads TGTGCCAGCAGCTCCCAGGCCAAGGACAGGGGAAGAGGTGAGCAGTTCTTC. This codes for CASSSQAKDRGRGEQFF. Here the CDR3 is joined to the reference TRBV11-2 and TRBJ2-1 genes, and the full variable domain is: EAGVAQSPRYKIIEKRQSVAFWCNPISGHATLYWYQQILGQGPKLLIQFQNNGVVDDSQLPKDRFSAERLKGVDSTLKIQPAKLEDSAVYLCASSSQAKDRGRGEQFFGPGTRLTVL.